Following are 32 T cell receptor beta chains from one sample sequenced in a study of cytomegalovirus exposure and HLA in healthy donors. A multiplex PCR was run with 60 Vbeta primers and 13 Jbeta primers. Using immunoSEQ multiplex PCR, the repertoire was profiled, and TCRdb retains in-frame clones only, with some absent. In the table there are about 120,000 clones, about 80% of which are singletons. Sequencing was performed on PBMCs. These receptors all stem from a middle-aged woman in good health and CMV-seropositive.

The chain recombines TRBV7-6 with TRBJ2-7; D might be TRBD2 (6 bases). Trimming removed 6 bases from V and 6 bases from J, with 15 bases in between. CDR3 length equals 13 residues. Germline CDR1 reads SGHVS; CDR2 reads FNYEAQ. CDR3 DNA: TGTGCCAGCAGTAGAGGGAGGTTAGGCGAGCAGTACTTC. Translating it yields CASSRGRLGEQYF.

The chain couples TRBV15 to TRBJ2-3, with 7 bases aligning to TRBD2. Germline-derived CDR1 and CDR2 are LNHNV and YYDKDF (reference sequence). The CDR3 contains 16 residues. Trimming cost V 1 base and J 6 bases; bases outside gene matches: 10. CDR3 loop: CATSRGGSGEGDTQYF. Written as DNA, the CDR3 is TGTGCCACCAGCAGAGGAGGGAGCGGGGAGGGGGATACGCAGTATTTT. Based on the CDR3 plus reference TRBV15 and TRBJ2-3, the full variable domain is DAMVIQNPRYQVTQFGKPVTLSCSQTLNHNVMYWYQQKSSQAPKLLFHYYDKDFNNEADTPDNFQSRRPNTSFCFLDIRSPGLGDTAMYLCATSRGGSGEGDTQYFGPGTRLTVL.

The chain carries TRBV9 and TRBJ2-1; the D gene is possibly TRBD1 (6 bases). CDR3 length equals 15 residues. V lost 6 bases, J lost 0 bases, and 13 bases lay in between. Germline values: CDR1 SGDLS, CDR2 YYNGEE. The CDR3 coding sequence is TGTGCCAGCACAATAGGGGGATCCTCCTACAATGAGCAGTTCTTC. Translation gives CASTIGGSSYNEQFF.

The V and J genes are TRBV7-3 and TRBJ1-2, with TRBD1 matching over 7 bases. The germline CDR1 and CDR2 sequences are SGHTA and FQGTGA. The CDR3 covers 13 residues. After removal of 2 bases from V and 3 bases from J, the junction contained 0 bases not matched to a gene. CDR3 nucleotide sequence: TGTGCCAGCAGCTTAGGGACAGACTATGGCTACACCTTC. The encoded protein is CASSLGTDYGYTF.

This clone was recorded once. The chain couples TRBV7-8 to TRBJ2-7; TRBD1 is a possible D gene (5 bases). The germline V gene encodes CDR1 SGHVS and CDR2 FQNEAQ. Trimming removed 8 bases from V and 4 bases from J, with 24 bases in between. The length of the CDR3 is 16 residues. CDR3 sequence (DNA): TGTGCCAGCGTGACCCAAACTCCTGACAGTTTGTACGAGCAGTACTTC. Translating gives CASVTQTPDSLYEQYF. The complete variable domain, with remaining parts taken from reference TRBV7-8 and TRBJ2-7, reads GAGVSQSPRYKVAKRGQDVALRCDPISGHVSLFWYQQALGQGPEFLTYFQNEAQLDKSGLPSDRFFAERPEGSVSTLKIQRTQQEDSAVYLCASVTQTPDSLYEQYFGPGTRLTVT.

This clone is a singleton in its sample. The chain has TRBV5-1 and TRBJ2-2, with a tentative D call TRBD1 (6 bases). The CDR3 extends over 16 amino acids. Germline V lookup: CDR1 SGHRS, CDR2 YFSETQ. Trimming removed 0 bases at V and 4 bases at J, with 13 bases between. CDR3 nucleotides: TGCGCCAGCAGCTTGGTTCTGGACAGCGGCACCGGGGAGCTGTTTTTT. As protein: CASSLVLDSGTGELFF. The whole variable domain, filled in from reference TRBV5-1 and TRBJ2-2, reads KAGVTQTPRYLIKTRGQQVTLSCSPISGHRSVSWYQQTPGQGLQFLFEYFSETQRNKGNFPGRFSGRQFSNSRSEMNVSTLELGDSALYLCASSLVLDSGTGELFFGEGSRLTVL.

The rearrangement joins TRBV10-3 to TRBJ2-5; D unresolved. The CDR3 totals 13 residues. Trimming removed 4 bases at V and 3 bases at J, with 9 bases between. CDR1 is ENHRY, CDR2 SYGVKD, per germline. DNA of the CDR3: TGTGCCATCAGTGGGAGTGAGAAAGAGACCCAGTACTTC. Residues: CAISGSEKETQYF.

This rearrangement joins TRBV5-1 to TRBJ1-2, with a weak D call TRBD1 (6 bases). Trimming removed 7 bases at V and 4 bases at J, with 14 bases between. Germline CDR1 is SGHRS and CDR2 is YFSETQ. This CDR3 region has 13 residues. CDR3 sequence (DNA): TGCGCCAGCGCAACCACAGGGCCCTATGGCTACACCTTC. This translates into CASATTGPYGYTF.

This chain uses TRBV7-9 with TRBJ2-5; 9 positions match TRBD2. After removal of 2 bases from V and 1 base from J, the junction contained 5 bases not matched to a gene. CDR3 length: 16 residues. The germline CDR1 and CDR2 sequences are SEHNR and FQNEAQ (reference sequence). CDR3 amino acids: CASSLRSGGIQETQYF. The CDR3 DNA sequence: TGTGCCAGCAGCTTACGTAGCGGGGGAATCCAAGAGACCCAGTACTTC. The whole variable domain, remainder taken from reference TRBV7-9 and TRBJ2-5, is DTGVSQNPRHKITKRGQNVTFRCDPISEHNRLYWYRQTLGQGPEFLTYFQNEAQLEKSRLLSDRFSAERPKGSFSTLEIQRTEQGDSAMYLCASSLRSGGIQETQYFGPGTRLLVL.

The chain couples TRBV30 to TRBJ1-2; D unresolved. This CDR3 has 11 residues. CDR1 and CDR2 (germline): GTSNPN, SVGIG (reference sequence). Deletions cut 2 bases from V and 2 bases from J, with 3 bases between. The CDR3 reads CAWSQNYGYTF. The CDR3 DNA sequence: TGTGCCTGGAGTCAAAACTATGGCTACACCTTC.

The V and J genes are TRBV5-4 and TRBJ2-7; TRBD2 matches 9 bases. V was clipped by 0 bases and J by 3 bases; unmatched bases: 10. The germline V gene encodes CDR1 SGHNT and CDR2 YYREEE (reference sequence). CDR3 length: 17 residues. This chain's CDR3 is CASSLAGPAGGNYEQYF. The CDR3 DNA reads TGTGCCAGCAGCTTGGCCGGTCCAGCGGGGGGCAACTACGAGCAGTACTTC.

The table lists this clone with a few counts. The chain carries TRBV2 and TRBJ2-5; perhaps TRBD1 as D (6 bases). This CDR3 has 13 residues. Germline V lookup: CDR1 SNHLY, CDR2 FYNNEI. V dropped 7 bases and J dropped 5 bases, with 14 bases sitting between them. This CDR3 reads CASKQDRSETQYF. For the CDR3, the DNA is TGTGCCAGCAAACAAGACAGGTCGGAGACCCAGTACTTC.

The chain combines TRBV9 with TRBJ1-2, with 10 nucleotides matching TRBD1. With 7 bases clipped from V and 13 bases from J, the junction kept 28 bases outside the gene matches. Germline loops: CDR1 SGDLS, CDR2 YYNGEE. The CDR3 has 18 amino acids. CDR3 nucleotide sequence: TGTGCCAGCGGATTCTCCGGGACAGGGGTCGGCCTGTTTGATTTCTCCACCTTC. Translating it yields CASGFSGTGVGLFDFSTF.

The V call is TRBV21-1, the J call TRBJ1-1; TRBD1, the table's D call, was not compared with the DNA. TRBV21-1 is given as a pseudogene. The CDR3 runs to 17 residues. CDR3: CASTYYTRDRLNTEAFF. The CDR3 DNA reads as TGTGCCAGCACCTACTACACACGGGACAGGTTGAACACTGAAGCTTTCTTT.

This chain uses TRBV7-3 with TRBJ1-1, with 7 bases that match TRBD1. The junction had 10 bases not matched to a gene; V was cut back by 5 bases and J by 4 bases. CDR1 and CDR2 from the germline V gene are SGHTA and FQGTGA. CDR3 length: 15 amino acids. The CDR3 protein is CASSLRGVEGTEAFF. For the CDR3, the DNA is TGTGCCAGCAGCCTCAGGGGGGTTGAGGGCACTGAAGCTTTCTTT.

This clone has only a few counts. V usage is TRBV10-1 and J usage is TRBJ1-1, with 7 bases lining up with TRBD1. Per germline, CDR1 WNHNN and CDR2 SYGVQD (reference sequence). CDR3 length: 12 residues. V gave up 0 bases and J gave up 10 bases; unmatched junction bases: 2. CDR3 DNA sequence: TGCGCCAGCAGTGAGTCGACAGGGATAGCTTTCTTT. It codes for CASSESTGIAFF.

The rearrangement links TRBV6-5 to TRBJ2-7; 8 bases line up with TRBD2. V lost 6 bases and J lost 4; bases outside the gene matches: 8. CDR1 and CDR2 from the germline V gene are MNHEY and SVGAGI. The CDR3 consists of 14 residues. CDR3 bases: TGTGCCAGCAGGCCGGGACTAGGTGGGTACGAGCAGTACTTC. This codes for CASRPGLGGYEQYF.

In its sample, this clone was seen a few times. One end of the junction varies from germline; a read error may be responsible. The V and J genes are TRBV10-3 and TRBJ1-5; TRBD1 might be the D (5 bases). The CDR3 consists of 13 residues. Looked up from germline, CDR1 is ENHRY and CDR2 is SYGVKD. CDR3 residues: CAVRAEPNQPQHF. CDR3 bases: TGTGCCGTCAGGGCGGAACCCAATCAGCCCCAGCATTTT.

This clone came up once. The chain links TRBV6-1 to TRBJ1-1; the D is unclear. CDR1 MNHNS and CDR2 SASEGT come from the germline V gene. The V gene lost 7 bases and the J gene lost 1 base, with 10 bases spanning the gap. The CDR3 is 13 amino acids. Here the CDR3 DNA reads TGTGCCAGCAAAGCCCTGCAGAACACTGAAGCTTTCTTT. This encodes CASKALQNTEAFF.

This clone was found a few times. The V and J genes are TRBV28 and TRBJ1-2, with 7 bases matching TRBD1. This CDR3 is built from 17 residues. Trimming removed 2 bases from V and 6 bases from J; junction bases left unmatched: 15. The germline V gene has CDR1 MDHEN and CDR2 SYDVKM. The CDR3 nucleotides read TGTGCCAGCAGTTTAGGGGACAGTCTAGGACTAATGGATGGCTACACCTTC. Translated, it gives CASSLGDSLGLMDGYTF.

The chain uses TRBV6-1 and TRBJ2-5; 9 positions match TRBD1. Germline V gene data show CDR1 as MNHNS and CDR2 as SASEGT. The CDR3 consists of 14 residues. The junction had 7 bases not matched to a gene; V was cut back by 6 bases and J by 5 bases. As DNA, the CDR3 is TGTGCCAGCAGGACGGACAGGGGTGGGGAGACCCAGTACTTC. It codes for CASRTDRGGETQYF.

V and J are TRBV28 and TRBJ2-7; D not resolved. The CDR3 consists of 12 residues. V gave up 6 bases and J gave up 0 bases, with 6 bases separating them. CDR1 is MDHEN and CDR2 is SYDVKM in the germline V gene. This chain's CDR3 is CASSLSSYEQYF. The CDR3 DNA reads TGTGCCAGCAGCCTCTCCTCCTACGAGCAGTACTTC.

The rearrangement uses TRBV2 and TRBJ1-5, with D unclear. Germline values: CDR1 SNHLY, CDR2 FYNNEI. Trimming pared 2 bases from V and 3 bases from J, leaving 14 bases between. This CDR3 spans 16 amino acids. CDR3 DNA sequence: TGTGCCAGCAGTGAAAGGCCAGCGGCCTCCAATCAGCCCCAGCATTTT. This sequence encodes CASSERPAASNQPQHF.

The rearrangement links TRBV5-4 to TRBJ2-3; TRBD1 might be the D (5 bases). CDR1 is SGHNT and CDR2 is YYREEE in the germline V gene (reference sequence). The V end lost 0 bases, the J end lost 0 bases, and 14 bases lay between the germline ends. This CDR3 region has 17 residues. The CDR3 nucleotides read TGTGCCAGCAGCTTGGGGCAGGGAAGATCTAGCACAGATACGCAGTATTTT. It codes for CASSLGQGRSSTDTQYF.

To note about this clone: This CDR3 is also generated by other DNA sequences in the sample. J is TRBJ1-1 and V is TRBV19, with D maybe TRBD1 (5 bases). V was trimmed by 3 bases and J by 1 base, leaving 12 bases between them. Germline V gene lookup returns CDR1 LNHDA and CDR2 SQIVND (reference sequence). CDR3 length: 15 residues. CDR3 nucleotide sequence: TGTGCCAGTAGTATCCAGGGCGGGGGGAACACTGAAGCTTTCTTT. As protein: CASSIQGGGNTEAFF.

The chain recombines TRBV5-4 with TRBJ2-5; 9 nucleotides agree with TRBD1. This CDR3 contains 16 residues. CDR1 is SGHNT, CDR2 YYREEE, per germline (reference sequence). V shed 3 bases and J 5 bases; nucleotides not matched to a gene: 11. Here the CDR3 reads CASSSFLRTGDETQYF. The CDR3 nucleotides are TGTGCCAGCAGCTCCTTCTTACGGACAGGGGACGAGACCCAGTACTTC.

The chain's CDR3 is CASSVRDRVNTEAFF. Written as DNA, the CDR3 is TGTGCCAGCAGTGTCCGGGACAGGGTGAACACTGAAGCTTTCTTT. This chain connects TRBV27 to TRBJ1-1; TRBD1 matches at 9 bases. Germline CDR1 is MNHEY and CDR2 is SMNVEV (reference sequence). There are 15 residues in the CDR3. V dropped 5 bases and J dropped 0; count of bases not matched to a gene: 4.

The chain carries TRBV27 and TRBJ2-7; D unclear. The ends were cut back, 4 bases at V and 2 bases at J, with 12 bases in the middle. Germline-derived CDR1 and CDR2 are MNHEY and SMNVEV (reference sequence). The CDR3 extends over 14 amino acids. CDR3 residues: CASSSPTSTYEQYF. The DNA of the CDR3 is TGTGCCAGCAGTTCCCCGACATCTACCTACGAGCAGTACTTC.

CDR3 sequence: CAWSGGPTSGANVLTF. The CDR3 nucleotides are TGTGCCTGGTCGGGGGGCCCCACCTCTGGGGCCAACGTCCTGACTTTC. This chain connects TRBV30 to TRBJ2-6; perhaps TRBD2 as D (7 bases). Trimming took 5 bases from V and 0 from J, leaving 14 bases between them. The CDR3 consists of 16 residues. Germline CDR1 and CDR2: GTSNPN and SVGIG (reference sequence).

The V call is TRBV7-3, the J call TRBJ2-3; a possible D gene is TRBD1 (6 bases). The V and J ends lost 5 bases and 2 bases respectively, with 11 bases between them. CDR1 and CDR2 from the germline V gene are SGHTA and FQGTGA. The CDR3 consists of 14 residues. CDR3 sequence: CASSAYRATDTQYF. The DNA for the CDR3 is TGTGCCAGCAGCGCCTACAGGGCCACAGATACGCAGTATTTT. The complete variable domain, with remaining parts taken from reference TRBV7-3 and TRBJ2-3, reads GAGVSQTPSNKVTEKGKYVELRCDPISGHTALYWYRQSLGQGPEFLIYFQGTGAADDSGLPNDRFFAVRPEGSVSTLKIQRTERGDSAVYLCASSAYRATDTQYFGPGTRLTVL.

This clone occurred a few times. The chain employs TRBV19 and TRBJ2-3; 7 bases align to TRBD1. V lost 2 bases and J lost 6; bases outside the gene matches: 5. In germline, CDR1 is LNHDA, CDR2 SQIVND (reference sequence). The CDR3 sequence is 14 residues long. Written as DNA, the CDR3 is TGTGCCAGTAGTATACAGGGGGAGTGGGATACGCAGTATTTT. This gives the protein CASSIQGEWDTQYF. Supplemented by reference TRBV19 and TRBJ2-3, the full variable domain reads DGGITQSPKYLFRKEGQNVTLSCEQNLNHDAMYWYRQDPGQGLRLIYYSQIVNDFQKGDIAEGYSVSREKKESFPLTVTSAQKNPTAFYLCASSIQGEWDTQYFGPGTRLTVL.

The CDR3 spells CASSSNQGAQETQYF. CDR3 sequence (DNA): TGCGCCAGCAGCTCCAATCAGGGGGCACAAGAGACCCAGTACTTC. V and J are TRBV5-1 and TRBJ2-5; 8 bases align to TRBD1. The CDR3 has 15 amino acids. Germline loops: CDR1 SGHRS, CDR2 YFSETQ. J gave up 2 bases and V 3 bases, and 6 bases lay outside the gene matches.